The 13 T cell receptor beta chains given below trace back to one sample, sequenced in a study of blood T cell repertoires in COVID-19. The assay was immunoSEQ multiplex PCR, and TCRdb's table has in-frame clones only and misses some. Of 260,000 or so clones in the sample, about 83% were seen once. The specimen sequenced was peripheral blood. The source is a man older than 75 with acute or convalescent COVID-19.

The chain carries TRBV5-1 and TRBJ2-1; TRBD2 aligns across 10 bases. After removal of 0 bases from V and 0 bases from J, the junction contained 9 bases not matched to a gene. The V gene's germline CDR1 is SGHRS and CDR2 YFSETQ. This CDR3 is 19 amino acids long. The CDR3 loop reads CASSLGFGLAASSYNEQFF. For the CDR3, the DNA is TGCGCCAGCAGCTTGGGCTTTGGACTAGCGGCAAGCTCCTACAATGAGCAGTTCTTC.

The J gene is TRBJ1-4, the V gene TRBV2; 7 bases line up with TRBD1. This CDR3 contains 14 residues. The junction had 5 bases not matched to a gene; V was cut back by 6 bases and J by 4 bases. The germline V gene encodes CDR1 SNHLY and CDR2 FYNNEI. CDR3 coding DNA: TGTGCCAGCAGAACGGGACAGCTTAATGAAAAACTGTTTTTT. It codes for CASRTGQLNEKLFF.

The chain uses TRBV2 and TRBJ2-1; 9 bases are shared with TRBD2. The CDR3 covers 17 residues. J gave up 6 bases and V 6 bases, and 15 bases lay outside the gene matches. Germline-derived CDR1 and CDR2 are SNHLY and FYNNEI. DNA for the CDR3: TGTGCCAGCAGCGCACTGCTAGGCCTAGCGGGACGCAATGAGCAGTTCTTC. Its translation: CASSALLGLAGRNEQFF.

This clone was counted a few times. The chain links TRBV2 to TRBJ2-3; 10 positions agree with TRBD1. Germline V lookup: CDR1 SNHLY, CDR2 FYNNEI. The trim removed 5 bases at V and 5 bases at J, leaving 7 bases unmatched. CDR3 length: 15 residues. CDR3 bases: TGTGCCAGCAGTCTCGCCGGGACAGGGGTAGATACGCAGTATTTT. This translates into CASSLAGTGVDTQYF.

The V and J genes are TRBV16 and TRBJ1-4, with D maybe TRBD1 (5 bases). The CDR3 spans 15 residues. Germline-derived CDR1 and CDR2 are KGHSY and FQNENV. The V and J ends lost 5 bases and 5 bases respectively, with 15 bases between them. The CDR3 bases are TGTGCCAGCAGCGAAAGGGGCGGAAGCAATGAAAAACTGTTTTTT. Translation gives CASSERGGSNEKLFF.

The chain links TRBV11-3 to TRBJ2-1; the match to TRBD2 covers 8 bases. Germline-derived CDR1 and CDR2 are SGHNT and YENEEA. The CDR3 runs to 16 residues. The junction had 11 bases not matched to a gene; V was cut back by 5 bases and J by 5 bases. The CDR3 here is CASSPAGTSTHNEQFF. DNA for the CDR3: TGTGCCAGCAGCCCAGCCGGGACTAGTACACACAATGAGCAGTTCTTC.

The chain carries TRBV5-1 and TRBJ1-4; TRBD1 matches 8 bases. The germline V gene encodes CDR1 SGHRS and CDR2 YFSETQ. The V and J ends lost 1 base and 5 bases, in that order; junction bases with no gene match: 10. The CDR3 covers 17 residues. The CDR3 protein is CASSLFGTGRGNEKLFF. The CDR3 DNA reads as TGCGCCAGCAGCTTGTTCGGGACAGGCCGGGGGAATGAAAAACTGTTTTTT.

The rearrangement uses TRBV9 and TRBJ2-2; 7 bases agree with TRBD1. V dropped 4 bases and J dropped 2; count of bases not matched to a gene: 5. The CDR3 sequence is 15 residues long. Germline loops: CDR1 SGDLS, CDR2 YYNGEE. The CDR3 spells CASSYRGLNTGELFF. CDR3 nucleotides: TGTGCCAGCAGCTACAGGGGCCTCAACACCGGGGAGCTGTTTTTT.

This chain joins TRBV11-2 and TRBJ1-6, with 7 positions matching TRBD1. Trimming at V came to 5 bases and at J to 3 bases, leaving 4 bases not matched to a gene. CDR1 is SGHAT and CDR2 is FQNNGV in the germline V gene. CDR3 size: 15 residues. Here the CDR3 DNA reads TGTGCCAGCAGCGCAACAGGGGTCTATAATTCACCCCTCCACTTT. Its translation: CASSATGVYNSPLHF. The complete variable domain, with remaining parts taken from reference TRBV11-2 and TRBJ1-6, reads EAGVAQSPRYKIIEKRQSVAFWCNPISGHATLYWYQQILGQGPKLLIQFQNNGVVDDSQLPKDRFSAERLKGVDSTLKIQPAKLEDSAVYLCASSATGVYNSPLHFGNGTRLTVT.

This chain uses TRBV7-2 with TRBJ2-5; tentative D call: TRBD1 (5 bases). CDR1 and CDR2 (germline): SGHTA, FQGNSA. This CDR3 is built from 13 residues. V dropped 3 bases and J dropped 7 bases, with 12 bases sitting between them. For the CDR3, the DNA is TGTGCCAGCAGCTTCCAGGGTGTGGGGACCCAGTACTTC. Translating it yields CASSFQGVGTQYF.

This rearrangement joins TRBV2 to TRBJ1-4, with 9 bases that match TRBD1. CDR1 and CDR2 from the germline V gene are SNHLY and FYNNEI. CDR3 length: 15 amino acids. Losses at the gene ends were 3 bases for V and 7 bases for J; bases not matched to a gene: 6. The CDR3 nucleotides read TGTGCCAGCAGTGATCGAGGGACAGGGTCTGAAAAACTGTTTTTT. This translates into CASSDRGTGSEKLFF.

This clone is a singleton in its sample. The chain has TRBV24-1 and TRBJ2-1; D perhaps matches TRBD1 (5 bases). V dropped 4 bases and J dropped 9 bases, with 15 bases sitting between them. Germline CDR1 KGHDR, CDR2 SFDVKD. This CDR3 has 14 amino acids. The CDR3 nucleotides are TGTGCCACCAGTGAAATCCAGGGCGGCGGTGAGCAGTTCTTC. As protein: CATSEIQGGGEQFF.

The DNA of the CDR3 is TGCGCCAGCTCGGACAGGTCTAATGAAAAACTGTTTTTT. Its translation: CASSDRSNEKLFF. The genes are TRBV10-1 and TRBJ1-4; 7 positions match TRBD1. V shed 8 bases, J shed 3 bases, and the junction held 3 bases outside the gene matches. This CDR3 has 13 amino acids. Germline CDR1 and CDR2: WNHNN and SYGVQD (reference sequence).